This TCR beta chain was found in a study of CD8+ T cells in alopecia areata. Overall study results and limits: Normal scalp had lower clonality than lesional scalp, with alopecia totalis/universalis lesions showing this most strongly. Sequences from scalp samples also cover resident alphabeta T cells of normal skin.

To note about this clone: Its antigen is still unknown.

The CDR3 is made up of 13 amino acids. Looked up from germline, CDR1 is SNHLY and CDR2 is FYNNEI. The ends were cut back, 3 bases at V and 12 bases at J, with 15 bases in the middle. In each case, RNA was isolated and then reverse transcribed into cDNA as the sequencing template. Clones were sequenced by immunoSEQ multiplex PCR, and TCRdb holds only the in-frame ones, with some missing. Seen here are some 30,000 clones, 60% to 85% observed once, and the top ten hold about a fifth. The source of this sequence is a human donor with alopecia areata. Sequenced: NKG2D-low CD8+ T cells sorted from blood. The chain couples TRBV2 to TRBJ2-1, with D perhaps matching TRBD1 (5 bases). CDR3 coding DNA: TGTGCCAGCAGTGACACTTTGAAGCAGGGGCAGTTCTTC. The encoded protein is CASSDTLKQGQFF.